Listed here are 10 T cell receptor beta chains from one sample, sequenced in a study of cytomegalovirus exposure and HLA in healthy donors listed by TCRdb under 2017. The library was generated by the immunoSEQ multiplex PCR assay. TCRdb's version of the immuneACCESS table is confined to in-frame rearrangements and falls short of the full clone set. An unresolved V gene accounts for under half of the shortfall where checked; the remainder is of unknown origin. This sample comprises fewer than 75,000 clones, roughly 94% of them detected only once. The leading ten clones occupy 1.5% to 2% of the sample. The sequenced material came from PBMCs. These receptors originate from a woman younger than 35 in good health and CMV-seropositive.

The rearrangement joins TRBV7-9 to TRBJ1-1; 8 nucleotides agree with TRBD1. The V gene end was trimmed by 3 bases and the J gene end by 4 bases; junction bases not matched to a gene: 7. This CDR3 region has 15 residues. Germline V lookup: CDR1 SEHNR, CDR2 FQNEAQ (reference sequence). The CDR3, as DNA: TGTGCCAGCAGCTTGGCCAGGGGGCGTTTCACTGAAGCTTTCTTT. It yields the protein CASSLARGRFTEAFF.

The chain employs TRBV11-2 and TRBJ2-5, with 9 nucleotides matching TRBD2. This CDR3 contains 13 residues. Germline values: CDR1 SGHAT, CDR2 FQNNGV. V was pared by 6 bases and J by 5 bases, with 4 bases of the junction left unmatched. CDR3 amino acids: CASRPLAGETQYF. The CDR3 bases are TGTGCCAGCAGGCCGCTAGCGGGGGAGACCCAGTACTTC.

This chain connects TRBV27 to TRBJ2-3; possible D gene TRBD1, 6 bases. The CDR3 spans 17 residues. From germline, CDR1 is MNHEY and CDR2 SMNVEV (reference sequence). Trimming stripped 0 bases from V and 1 base from J, with 14 bases between. CDR3 in amino acids: CASSLSGEGVGTDTQYF. DNA of the CDR3: TGTGCCAGCAGTTTATCGGGCGAGGGGGTCGGCACAGATACGCAGTATTTT.

This chain joins TRBV29-1 and TRBJ2-3; the D gene is possibly TRBD2 (6 bases). V dropped 4 bases and J dropped 3 bases, with 17 bases sitting between them. Germline assignment: CDR1 SQVTM and CDR2 ANQGSEA. The CDR3 has 15 residues. CDR3 DNA: TGCAGCGTTGCTCTCGGGGGTGGGGGGACAGATACGCAGTATTTT. Protein product: CSVALGGGGTDTQYF.

The CDR3 spells CASIGTGQTGELFF. In DNA form, the CDR3 reads TGTGCCAGCATAGGGACAGGGCAAACCGGGGAGCTGTTTTTT. The V and J genes are TRBV2 and TRBJ2-2, with TRBD1 identical over 9 bases. CDR1 SNHLY and CDR2 FYNNEI come from the germline V gene. The CDR3 spans 14 residues. V was pared by 7 bases and J by 5 bases, with 5 bases of the junction left unmatched.

The chain has TRBV29-1 and TRBJ2-5; TRBD1 matches 7 bases. The ends lost 1 base at V and 1 base at J; junction bases unmatched: 3. Germline loops: CDR1 SQVTM, CDR2 ANQGSEA. This CDR3 comprises 14 residues. The CDR3 loop reads CSVEAWDSQETQYF. The DNA of the CDR3 is TGCAGCGTTGAAGCATGGGACAGCCAAGAGACCCAGTACTTC.

This clone was detected only once. V usage is TRBV19 and J usage is TRBJ1-2; D gene unclear. In germline, CDR1 is LNHDA, CDR2 SQIVND (reference sequence). Trimming removed 4 bases at V and 3 bases at J, with 12 bases between. The CDR3 length is 14 residues. The CDR3 reads CASSRSPEYYGYTF. The CDR3 DNA reads TGTGCCAGTAGTAGGTCGCCAGAATACTATGGCTACACCTTC.

As concerns this clone: This same CDR3 is encoded by further DNA sequences in the sample. The chain carries TRBV27 and TRBJ1-1; 7 positions match TRBD1. Germline CDR1 MNHEY, CDR2 SMNVEV (reference sequence). Trimming removed 6 bases from V and 1 base from J; junction bases left unmatched: 5. The CDR3 runs 14 residues. The chain's CDR3 is CASSIRTGNTEAFF. The CDR3 DNA is TGTGCCAGCAGCATCAGGACAGGGAACACTGAAGCTTTCTTT.

The chain carries TRBV19 and TRBJ2-6; no clear D. With 6 bases removed from V and 2 bases from J, the gap between germline ends came to 11 bases. The CDR3 loop spans 15 amino acids. CDR1 and CDR2 (germline): LNHDA, SQIVND (reference sequence). The CDR3 sequence is CASSPQKAGANVLTF. The CDR3 coding sequence is TGTGCCAGTAGCCCCCAGAAAGCTGGGGCCAACGTCCTGACTTTC. Using reference TRBV19 and TRBJ2-6 for the parts outside the CDR3, the full variable domain is DGGITQSPKYLFRKEGQNVTLSCEQNLNHDAMYWYRQDPGQGLRLIYYSQIVNDFQKGDIAEGYSVSREKKESFPLTVTSAQKNPTAFYLCASSPQKAGANVLTFGAGSRLTVL.

The chain couples TRBV10-2 to TRBJ2-2; possibly TRBD2 for D (7 bases). This CDR3 has 15 residues. Germline V lookup: CDR1 WSHSY, CDR2 SAAADI. V lost 6 bases and J lost 4, with 15 bases in between. The CDR3 region has the DNA TGCGCCAGCAGGGGGGGGCAGGGTGGCACCGGGGAGCTGTTTTTT. Residues: CASRGGQGGTGELFF.